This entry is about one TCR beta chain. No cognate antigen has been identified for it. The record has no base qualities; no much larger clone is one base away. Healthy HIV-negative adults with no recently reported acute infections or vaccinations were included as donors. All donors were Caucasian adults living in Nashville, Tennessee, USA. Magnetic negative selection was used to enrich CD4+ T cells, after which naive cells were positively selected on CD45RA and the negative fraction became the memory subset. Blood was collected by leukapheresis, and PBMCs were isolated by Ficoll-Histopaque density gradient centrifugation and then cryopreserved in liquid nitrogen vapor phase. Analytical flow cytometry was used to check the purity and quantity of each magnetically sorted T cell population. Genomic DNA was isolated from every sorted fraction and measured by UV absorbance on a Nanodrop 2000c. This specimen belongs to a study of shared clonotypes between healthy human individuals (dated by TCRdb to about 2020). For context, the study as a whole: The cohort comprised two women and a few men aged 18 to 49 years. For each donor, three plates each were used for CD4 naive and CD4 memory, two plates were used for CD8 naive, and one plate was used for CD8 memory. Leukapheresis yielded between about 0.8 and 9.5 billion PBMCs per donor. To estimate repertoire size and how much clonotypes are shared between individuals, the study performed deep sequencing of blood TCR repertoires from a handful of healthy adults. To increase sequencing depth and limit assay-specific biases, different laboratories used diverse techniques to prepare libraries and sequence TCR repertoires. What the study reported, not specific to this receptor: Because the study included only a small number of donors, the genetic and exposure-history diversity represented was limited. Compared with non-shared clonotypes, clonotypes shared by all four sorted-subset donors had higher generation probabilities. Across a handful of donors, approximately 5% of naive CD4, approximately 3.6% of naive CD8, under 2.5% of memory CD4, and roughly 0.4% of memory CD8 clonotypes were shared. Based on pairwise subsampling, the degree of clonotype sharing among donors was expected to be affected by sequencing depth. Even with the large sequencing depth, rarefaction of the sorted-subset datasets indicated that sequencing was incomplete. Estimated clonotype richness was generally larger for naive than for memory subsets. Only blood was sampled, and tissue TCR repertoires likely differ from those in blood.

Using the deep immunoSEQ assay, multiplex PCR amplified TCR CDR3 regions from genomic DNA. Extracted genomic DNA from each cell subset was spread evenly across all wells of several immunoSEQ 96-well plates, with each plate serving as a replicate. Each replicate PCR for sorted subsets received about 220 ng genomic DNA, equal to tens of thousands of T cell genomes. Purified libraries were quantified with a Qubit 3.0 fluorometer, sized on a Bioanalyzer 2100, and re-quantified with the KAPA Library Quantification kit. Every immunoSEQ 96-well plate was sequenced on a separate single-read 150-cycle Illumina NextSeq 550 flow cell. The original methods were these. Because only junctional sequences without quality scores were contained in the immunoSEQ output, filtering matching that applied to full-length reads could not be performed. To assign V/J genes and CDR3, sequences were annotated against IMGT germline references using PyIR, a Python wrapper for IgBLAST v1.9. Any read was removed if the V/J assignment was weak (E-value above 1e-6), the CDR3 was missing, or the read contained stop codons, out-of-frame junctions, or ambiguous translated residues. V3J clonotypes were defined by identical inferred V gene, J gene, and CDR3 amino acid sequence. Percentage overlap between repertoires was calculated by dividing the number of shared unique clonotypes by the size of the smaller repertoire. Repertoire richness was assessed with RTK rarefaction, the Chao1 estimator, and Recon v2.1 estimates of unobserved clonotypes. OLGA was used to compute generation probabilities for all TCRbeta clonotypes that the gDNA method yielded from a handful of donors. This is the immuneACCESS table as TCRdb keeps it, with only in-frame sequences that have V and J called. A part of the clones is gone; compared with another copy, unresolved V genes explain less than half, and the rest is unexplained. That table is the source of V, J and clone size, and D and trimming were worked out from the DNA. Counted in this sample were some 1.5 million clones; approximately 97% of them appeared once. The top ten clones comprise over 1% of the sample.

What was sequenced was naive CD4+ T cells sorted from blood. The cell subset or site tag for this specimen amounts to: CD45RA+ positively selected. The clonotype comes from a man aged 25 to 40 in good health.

The CDR3 in this case is CASAQPNSYEQYF. The nucleotide sequence reads TGTGCCAGCGCCCAACCGAACTCCTACGAGCAGTACTTC. The chain couples TRBV2 to TRBJ2-7, with no D gene named confidently. The CDR3 contains 13 residues, cysteine and phenylalanine counted. Solely the CDR3 DNA is kept, with 39 bases framed from the first base. V was cut back by 8 bases and J by 0 bases, leaving a gap of 11 bases between them. Reading the germline V gene gives CDR1 SNHLY and CDR2 FYNNEI.